The 27 T cell receptor beta chains in this list originate from one sample, sequenced in a study of blood T cell repertoires in COVID-19. Here immunoSEQ multiplex PCR was the method, and the copy in TCRdb shows in-frame clones only, minus some. Of some 250,000 clones listed, roughly 90% were seen once; the top ten hold 0.7% to 0.85%. Material for sequencing was peripheral blood. The receptors derive from a woman in her 30s with acute or convalescent COVID-19.

In nucleotides, the CDR3 is TGTGCCAGTAGTATAGGGCTAGCGAGCACAGATACGCAGTATTTT. It is translated as CASSIGLASTDTQYF. V usage is TRBV19 and J usage is TRBJ2-3; tentative D call: TRBD2 (6 bases). CDR3 size: 15 residues. V was clipped by 1 base and J by 0 bases, with 8 bases between them. Germline V gene data show CDR1 as LNHDA and CDR2 as SQIVND (reference sequence).

The V gene is TRBV29-1, the J gene TRBJ2-3; D call uncertain. Germline V gives CDR1 SQVTM, CDR2 ANQGSEA. CDR3 length equals 15 residues. V lost 7 bases to trimming and J lost 2 bases, with 19 bases between them. The chain's CDR3 is CSAMIVTTFTDTQYF. The CDR3 nucleotides read TGCAGCGCTATGATCGTCACAACATTCACAGATACGCAGTATTTT.

The chain couples TRBV9 to TRBJ2-2; D not certain. Germline V gene data show CDR1 as SGDLS and CDR2 as YYNGEE. The CDR3 loop spans 12 amino acids. V was clipped by 3 bases and J by 3 bases, with 3 bases between them. CDR3 region: CASSADTGELFF. For the CDR3, the DNA is TGTGCCAGCAGCGCTGACACCGGGGAGCTGTTTTTT.

The V and J genes are TRBV2 and TRBJ1-1, with 7 nucleotides matching TRBD1. CDR3 size: 14 residues. Per germline, CDR1 SNHLY and CDR2 FYNNEI. V trimming: 4 bases; J trimming: 5 bases; junction bases outside the gene matches: 7. CDR3 protein: CASSARQGWTEAFF. DNA for the CDR3: TGTGCCAGCAGTGCCAGACAGGGATGGACTGAAGCTTTCTTT.

The chain combines TRBV7-9 with TRBJ1-5; no definite D call. The ends were cut back, 5 bases at V and 0 bases at J, with 14 bases in the middle. The CDR3 loop spans 16 amino acids. CDR1 is SEHNR, CDR2 FQNEAQ, per germline (reference sequence). The CDR3 sequence is CASSLYVGLSNQPQHF. The CDR3, as DNA: TGTGCCAGCAGCCTTTACGTTGGACTTAGCAATCAGCCCCAGCATTTT.

The chain combines TRBV6-6 with TRBJ1-2, with D tentatively TRBD1 (5 bases). Germline CDR1 MNHNY, CDR2 SVGAGI (reference sequence). The germline V and J ends were trimmed by 6 bases and 4 bases, with 12 bases remaining between them. This CDR3 is 13 amino acids long. DNA of the CDR3: TGTGCCAGCAGCCCCCAGGGCACCTATGGCTACACCTTC. As protein: CASSPQGTYGYTF.

The J gene is TRBJ2-3, the V gene TRBV6-6; 9 nucleotides match TRBD2. The CDR3 contains 14 residues. CDR1 and CDR2 from the germline V gene are MNHNY and SVGAGI (reference sequence). The junction had 8 bases not matched to a gene; V was cut back by 6 bases and J by 7 bases. CDR3 DNA: TGTGCCAGCAGCTCCGGCGGGAGGGCCCATACGCAGTATTTT. Protein: CASSSGGRAHTQYF.

The genes are TRBV5-1 and TRBJ2-1; no firm D call. Trimming left V 3 bases short and J 3 bases short, with 10 bases between. The CDR3 spans 14 residues. Per germline, CDR1 SGHRS and CDR2 YFSETQ. CDR3 residues: CASSSNHNYNEQFF. The CDR3 DNA reads as TGCGCCAGCAGCTCAAATCACAACTACAATGAGCAGTTCTTC.

This clone was detected a few times. The chain has TRBV4-2 and TRBJ2-1; D possibly corresponds to TRBD1 (5 bases). Germline-derived CDR1 and CDR2 are LGHNA and YNFKEQ. The CDR3 is 16 amino acids. V lost 0 bases and J 7 bases, leaving 16 bases between the germline ends. The CDR3 here is CASSQEGRPLENEQFF. The CDR3 DNA reads as TGTGCCAGCAGCCAAGAGGGGCGACCCCTGGAAAATGAGCAGTTCTTC.

The chain uses TRBV19 and TRBJ2-5; D may be TRBD2 (6 bases). V gave up 1 base and J gave up 5 bases, with 11 bases separating them. Germline values: CDR1 LNHDA, CDR2 SQIVND (reference sequence). The CDR3 covers 14 residues. For the CDR3, the DNA is TGTGCCAGTAGTATAGCACGGGAGATGGAGACCCAGTACTTC. Protein sequence: CASSIAREMETQYF.

V and J are TRBV29-1 and TRBJ1-2, with 7 bases identical to TRBD1. The germline gives CDR1 SQVTM, CDR2 ANQGSEA. This CDR3 is 15 amino acids long. Germline trimming cut 1 base from V and 4 bases from J; bases unmatched to any gene: 9. The CDR3 sequence: CSVEGNRDRAYGYTF. The CDR3 DNA sequence: TGCAGCGTTGAAGGAAACCGGGACAGAGCCTATGGCTACACCTTC.

The chain uses TRBV3-1 (or the pseudogene TRBV3-2) and TRBJ2-7, with TRBD2 as a possible D gene (5 bases). The germline V and J ends were trimmed by 1 base and 2 bases, with 15 bases remaining between them. The CDR3 loop spans 16 amino acids. CDR1 is LGHDT, CDR2 YNNKEL, per germline (reference sequence). The CDR3: CASSQVRTPETYEQYF. For the CDR3, the DNA is TGTGCCAGCAGCCAAGTCCGGACTCCAGAGACCTACGAGCAGTACTTC.

This clone came up once. V and J are TRBV18 and TRBJ2-7; D might be TRBD1 (6 bases). The V gene's germline CDR1 is KGHSH and CDR2 LQKENI. This CDR3 spans 12 amino acids. Trimming removed 6 bases from V and 6 bases from J, with 12 bases in between. CDR3 sequence reads: CASSHRVGEQYF. Written as DNA, the CDR3 is TGTGCCAGCTCTCACAGGGTTGGCGAGCAGTACTTC.

The J gene is TRBJ2-7, the V gene TRBV10-2, with 7 bases identical to TRBD2. J gave up 3 bases and V 7 bases, and 12 bases lay outside the gene matches. The CDR3 runs 15 residues. From germline, CDR1 is WSHSY and CDR2 SAAADI. CDR3 DNA: TGCGCCAGCATCGATTACCGGGAGGCCGGCTACGAGCAGTACTTC. It encodes CASIDYREAGYEQYF.

J is TRBJ1-1 and V is TRBV15; a possible D gene is TRBD1 (6 bases). V was trimmed by 5 bases and J by 0 bases, leaving 10 bases between them. Germline assignment: CDR1 LNHNV and CDR2 YYDKDF (reference sequence). This CDR3 comprises 14 residues. Here the CDR3 reads CATSGRTVNTEAFF. The CDR3 bases are TGTGCCACCAGCGGAAGGACAGTGAACACTGAAGCTTTCTTT. Full variable domain (missing parts from reference TRBV15 and TRBJ1-1): DAMVIQNPRYQVTQFGKPVTLSCSQTLNHNVMYWYQQKSSQAPKLLFHYYDKDFNNEADTPDNFQSRRPNTSFCFLDIRSPGLGDTAMYLCATSGRTVNTEAFFGQGTRLTVV.

The gene calls are TRBV4-1 and TRBJ1-5; TRBD1 is a possible D gene (5 bases). CDR1 and CDR2 from the germline V gene are MGHRA and YSYEKL. The CDR3 runs 16 residues. With 0 bases removed from V and 5 bases from J, the gap between germline ends came to 14 bases. CDR3 loop: CASSQDGQGNDQPQHF. For the CDR3, the DNA is TGCGCCAGCAGCCAAGACGGGCAGGGAAACGATCAGCCCCAGCATTTT.

The V gene is TRBV7-9, the J gene TRBJ2-3; D might be TRBD2 (5 bases). The CDR3 has 14 residues. In germline, CDR1 is SEHNR, CDR2 FQNEAQ (reference sequence). The V and J ends lost 0 bases and 6 bases respectively, with 10 bases between them. The DNA of the CDR3 is TGTGCCAGCAGCTTAGCGGGTCGCGGGGATACGCAGTATTTT. Its translation: CASSLAGRGDTQYF.

The genes are TRBV5-4 and TRBJ2-5; possibly TRBD2 for D (7 bases). Germline assignment: CDR1 SGHNT and CDR2 YYREEE (reference sequence). The V gene lost 1 base and the J gene lost 5 bases, with 12 bases spanning the gap. The CDR3 sequence is 14 residues long. The CDR3 DNA follows: TGTGCCAGCAGCTTGTTCGGGGGGCGTGAGACCCAGTACTTC. The encoded protein is CASSLFGGRETQYF.

CDR3 residues: CAISGGLAVTDTQYF. The DNA for the CDR3 is TGTGCCATCAGTGGGGGACTAGCGGTAACAGATACGCAGTATTTT. This sequence joins TRBV10-3 and TRBJ2-3; TRBD2 agrees at 11 bases. The CDR3 extends over 15 amino acids. Germline lookup yields CDR1 ENHRY and CDR2 SYGVKD. V was clipped by 4 bases and J by 3 bases; unmatched bases: 3.

The chain uses TRBV10-3 and TRBJ2-1; 10 bases match TRBD2. J lost 9 bases, V lost 6 bases, and 32 bases had no gene match. The CDR3 runs to 22 residues. Germline V gives CDR1 ENHRY, CDR2 SYGVKD. The CDR3: CAISSLAGTVSNRNVRRSEQFF. The CDR3 DNA reads as TGTGCCATCAGCTCACTAGCGGGGACAGTATCCAATCGAAACGTCAGGCGGAGTGAGCAGTTCTTC.

V gene TRBV10-3 combines with J gene TRBJ1-2; possible D gene TRBD1, 6 bases. Germline V CDR1 and CDR2: ENHRY, SYGVKD. This CDR3 has 13 residues. Trimming removed 1 base from V and 8 bases from J, with 11 bases in between. As DNA, the CDR3 is TGTGCCATCAGTGAGTTCCGACAGGACGGCTACACCTTC. Its protein product is CAISEFRQDGYTF.

This clone occurred once. The V and J genes are TRBV19 and TRBJ1-5; D unclear. The germline V gene has CDR1 LNHDA and CDR2 SQIVND (reference sequence). The CDR3 sequence is 13 residues long. The ends were cut back, 1 base at V and 7 bases at J, with 8 bases in the middle. CDR3 sequence: CASSIVAGQPQHF. DNA for the CDR3: TGTGCCAGTAGTATAGTTGCGGGGCAGCCCCAGCATTTT.

The chain recombines TRBV13 with TRBJ2-5; D ambiguous. This CDR3 has 13 amino acids. V lost 5 bases and J 5 bases, leaving 12 bases between the germline ends. CDR1 and CDR2 from the germline V gene are PRHDT and FYEKMQ (reference sequence). CDR3 amino acids: CASSQTPAETQYF. For the CDR3, the DNA is TGTGCCAGCAGCCAGACTCCCGCGGAGACCCAGTACTTC.

The V and J genes are TRBV27 and TRBJ1-6, with unresolved D. The CDR3 has 14 amino acids. Germline V lookup: CDR1 MNHEY, CDR2 SMNVEV (reference sequence). The V and J ends lost 3 bases and 0 bases respectively, with 3 bases between them. CDR3 sequence (DNA): TGTGCCAGCAGTTTCAGCTCCTATAATTCACCCCTCCACTTT. Translated, it gives CASSFSSYNSPLHF.

This clone was observed a few times. The rearrangement links TRBV18 to TRBJ2-3, with TRBD1 identical over 10 bases. Unmatched junction bases numbered 6, after V lost 2 bases and J lost 4 bases. The CDR3 has 16 amino acids. The germline gives CDR1 KGHSH, CDR2 LQKENI. CDR3 sequence (DNA): TGTGCCAGCTCACCAGGGACAGGGGTTCGCGCAGATACGCAGTATTTT. Translation: CASSPGTGVRADTQYF.

Comments on this clone: At one end, the junction sequence differs from germline, possibly due to a read error. This chain uses TRBV27 with TRBJ2-4, with TRBD2 matching over 13 bases. The CDR3 is made up of 14 amino acids. Per the germline V gene, CDR1 is MNHEY and CDR2 is SMNVEV (reference sequence). The CDR3: CASSPPTGLAGEDF. The CDR3 nucleotides are TGTGCCAGCAGTCCACCCACCGGACTAGCGGGAGAGGACTTC.

This rearrangement joins TRBV29-1 to TRBJ1-5, with D possibly matching TRBD1 (5 bases). This CDR3 is built from 13 residues. CDR1 and CDR2 from the germline V gene are SQVTM and ANQGSEA. Between the trimmed V and J ends, which lost 6 bases and 2 bases, there was a span of 11 bases. The CDR3 DNA follows: TGCAGCGTACCAGGGAAGGGCAATCAGCCCCAGCATTTT. This encodes CSVPGKGNQPQHF. The whole variable domain, filled in from reference TRBV29-1 and TRBJ1-5, reads SAVISQKPSRDICQRGTSLTIQCQVDSQVTMMFWYRQQPGQSLTLIATANQGSEATYESGFVIDKFPISRPNLTFSTLTVSNMSPEDSSIYLCSVPGKGNQPQHFGDGTRLSIL.